The 19 T cell receptor beta chains below all came from one sample that was sequenced in a study of CD8 T cells in ankylosing spondylitis. TCRdb fed the 5' RACE reads into MiXCR, producing one record per CDR3 protein. The repertoire has over 25,000 distinct CDR3 sequences, over 7% of them found once; the top ten carry approximately 29%. Sequencing input: blood. These receptors came from a male donor with ankylosing spondylitis or in good health (not recorded which).

V usage is TRBV10-2 and J usage is TRBJ2-2; D ambiguous. V gave up 8 bases and J gave up 2 bases, with 15 bases separating them. The germline V gene has CDR1 WSHSY and CDR2 SAAADI. The CDR3 length is 15 residues. The CDR3 sequence is CASRAPPGNTGELFF. The CDR3 nucleotides are TGCGCCAGCCGCGCCCCGCCGGGCAACACCGGGGAGCTGTTTTTT.

V and J are TRBV28 and TRBJ2-3; 11 bases are shared with TRBD2. This CDR3 contains 16 residues. Germline V gene sequence: CDR1 MDHEN, CDR2 SYDVKM. The V and J ends lost 6 bases and 6 bases, in that order; junction bases with no gene match: 11. This chain's CDR3 is CASRTVAGGGSDTQYF. DNA of the CDR3: TGTGCCAGCAGGACTGTAGCGGGAGGGGGTTCGGATACGCAGTATTTT.

This clonotype was picked up many times. The chain employs TRBV20-1 and TRBJ2-7; weak D call: TRBD2 (5 bases). Trimming pared 0 bases from V and 2 bases from J, leaving 11 bases between. CDR3 length: 14 residues. The germline CDR1 and CDR2 sequences are DFQATT and SNEGSKA (reference sequence). CDR3 DNA sequence: TGCAGTGCTAGAGATCTAGAGGGTACCTACGAGCAGTACTTC. Amino acids: CSARDLEGTYEQYF.

This chain uses TRBV14 with TRBJ1-4; 11 positions agree with TRBD1. V lost 2 bases and J lost 0; bases outside the gene matches: 5. The CDR3 covers 18 residues. Looked up from germline, CDR1 is SGHDN and CDR2 is FVKESK. The CDR3 DNA sequence: TGTGCCAGCAGCCAAAGGACAGGGGGCCTTTCAACTAATGAAAAACTGTTTTTT. It encodes CASSQRTGGLSTNEKLFF.

The gene calls are TRBV12-3 or TRBV12-4 and TRBJ2-2; TRBD1 matches at 10 bases. V shed 3 bases and J 1 base; nucleotides not matched to a gene: 5. This CDR3 contains 17 residues. The CDR3 sequence is CASSLGTGDVNTGELFF. The CDR3 DNA reads as TGTGCCAGCAGTTTGGGGACAGGGGATGTGAACACCGGGGAGCTGTTTTTT.

The chain links TRBV4-3 to TRBJ1-1; 8 bases line up with TRBD1. Trimming cost V 2 bases and J 2 bases; bases outside gene matches: 10. The V gene's germline CDR1 is LGHNA and CDR2 YSLEER. The CDR3 loop spans 17 amino acids. CDR3 amino acids: CASSQYASGTGNTEAFF. The CDR3 region has the DNA TGCGCCAGCAGCCAATATGCGTCGGGGACAGGAAACACTGAAGCTTTCTTT.

This clonotype was detected ten times or more. The rearrangement links TRBV27 to TRBJ2-3; tentatively, D is TRBD1 or TRBD2 (5 bases each). CDR1 MNHEY and CDR2 SMNVEV come from the germline V gene (reference sequence). Trimming removed 1 base from V and 4 bases from J, with 18 bases in between. The CDR3 consists of 17 residues. CDR3 amino acids: CASSLWGTRTEADTQYF. In DNA, the CDR3 is TGTGCCAGCAGTTTATGGGGCACCCGTACGGAGGCAGATACGCAGTATTTT.

This chain connects TRBV7-9 to TRBJ2-7, with 10 bases that match TRBD1. With V trimmed by 1 base and J by 5 bases, 2 bases remained unmatched. This CDR3 spans 14 amino acids. Germline lookup yields CDR1 SEHNR and CDR2 FQNEAQ (reference sequence). This CDR3 is CASSLGDRGDEQYF. Here the CDR3 DNA reads TGTGCCAGCAGCTTAGGGGACAGGGGCGACGAGCAGTACTTC. Complete variable domain (other parts from reference TRBV7-9 and TRBJ2-7): DTGVSQNPRHKITKRGQNVTFRCDPISEHNRLYWYRQTLGQGPEFLTYFQNEAQLEKSRLLSDRFSAERPKGSFSTLEIQRTEQGDSAMYLCASSLGDRGDEQYFGPGTRLTVT.

The chain joins TRBV5-5 to TRBJ1-1; the D gene is possibly TRBD1 (6 bases). The CDR3 covers 13 residues. Germline CDR1 SGHKS, CDR2 YYEKEE (reference sequence). The V and J ends lost 0 bases and 10 bases respectively, with 13 bases between them. DNA of the CDR3: TGTGCCAGCAGCTTGGAGGGACAAATGGGAGCTTTCTTT. Protein: CASSLEGQMGAFF.

The genes are TRBV5-1 and TRBJ2-7, with 8 positions matching TRBD2. The CDR3 sequence is 14 residues long. The germline V gene has CDR1 SGHRS and CDR2 YFSETQ. J lost 5 bases, V lost 1 base, and 5 bases had no gene match. The CDR3 DNA reads TGCGCCAGCAGCTTGTCTGGACTAGCTAACGAGCAGTACTTC. Protein: CASSLSGLANEQYF. Based on the CDR3 plus reference TRBV5-1 and TRBJ2-7, the full variable domain is KAGVTQTPRYLIKTRGQQVTLSCSPISGHRSVSWYQQTPGQGLQFLFEYFSETQRNKGNFPGRFSGRQFSNSRSEMNVSTLELGDSALYLCASSLSGLANEQYFGPGTRLTVT.

This clonotype was counted only a few times. The chain is built from TRBV7-9 and TRBJ1-4; a possible D gene is TRBD1 (5 bases). Trimming took off 4 bases at V and 4 bases at J, with 13 bases between the two ends. In germline, CDR1 is SEHNR, CDR2 FQNEAQ (reference sequence). CDR3 length: 15 residues. The CDR3 nucleotides are TGTGCCAGCAGCTCCTCCCGGGACGTTAATGAAAAACTGTTTTTT. It yields the protein CASSSSRDVNEKLFF.

Only a few counts were recorded for this clonotype. The chain links TRBV5-6 to TRBJ2-5, with 7 bases that match TRBD1. The junction had 10 bases not matched to a gene; V was cut back by 4 bases and J by 7 bases. This CDR3 has 14 residues. The germline V gene encodes CDR1 SGHDT and CDR2 YYEEEE. Written as DNA, the CDR3 is TGTGCCAGCAGCCCGAAGGGGGCCTGGGGGACCCAGTACTTC. It codes for CASSPKGAWGTQYF.

The genes are TRBV23-1 and TRBJ2-2; weak D call: TRBD2 (6 bases). TRBV23-1 has ORF status, its function being uncertain. This CDR3 spans 14 amino acids. Trimming stripped 4 bases from V and 4 bases from J, with 10 bases between. The CDR3 DNA is TGCGCCAGCAGTCCAGGGACTGTCACCGGGGAGCTGTTTTTT. It encodes CASSPGTVTGELFF.

This clonotype was counted ten times or more. The chain joins TRBV12-3 or TRBV12-4 to TRBJ2-3; a weak D match, TRBD2 (6 bases). The CDR3 loop spans 14 amino acids. Deletions cut 2 bases from V and 2 bases from J, with 8 bases between. The CDR3 reads CASSLWGDTDTQYF. The CDR3 coding sequence is TGTGCCAGCAGTTTATGGGGGGACACAGATACGCAGTATTTT.

This clonotype was counted between two and nine times. This chain joins TRBV20-1 and TRBJ2-3, with D unclear. The CDR3 is made up of 15 amino acids. Germline V gives CDR1 DFQATT, CDR2 SNEGSKA (reference sequence). V was cut by 3 bases and J by 4 bases, with 17 bases left in between. CDR3 bases: TGCAGTGCTAGTACGGGTTCGTCATCGGCAGATACGCAGTATTTT. Its translation: CSASTGSSSADTQYF.

This clonotype was observed a handful of times. This chain joins TRBV25-1 and TRBJ1-4; a possible D gene is TRBD1 (5 bases). Per the germline V gene, CDR1 is MGHDK and CDR2 is SYGVNS. The V and J ends lost 5 bases and 3 bases respectively, with 7 bases between them. The CDR3 runs 13 residues. CDR3 DNA sequence: TGTGCCAGCAGTCTGGGGGCTAATGAAAAACTGTTTTTT. Amino acids: CASSLGANEKLFF.

The sample holds many counts of this clonotype. The chain uses TRBV5-5 and TRBJ2-5; a possible D gene is TRBD1 (5 bases). Germline V gene sequence: CDR1 SGHKS, CDR2 YYEKEE (reference sequence). The CDR3 is 14 residues long. V lost 0 bases and J 6 bases, leaving 12 bases between the germline ends. The CDR3 loop is CASSLEWQDKTQYF. DNA of the CDR3: TGTGCCAGCAGCTTGGAGTGGCAGGACAAGACCCAGTACTTC.

This clonotype was picked up many times. CDR3 nucleotides: TGTGCCAGCAGTCCCAGGGGGGACAGCCAAGAGACCCAGTACTTC. The encoded protein is CASSPRGDSQETQYF. The chain carries TRBV12-3 or TRBV12-4 and TRBJ2-5, with D tentatively TRBD1 (7 bases). The CDR3 is 15 residues long. Deletions cut 5 bases from V and 1 base from J, with 14 bases between.

This clonotype was seen at least ten times. The V and J genes are TRBV4-3 and TRBJ2-1; the D gene could be TRBD1 or TRBD2 (5 bases each). Trimming removed 0 bases at V and 1 base at J, with 13 bases between. The germline CDR1 and CDR2 sequences are LGHNA and YSLEER. CDR3 length: 17 residues. CDR3 bases: TGCGCCAGCAGCCAAGAGTGGGGGTCACTTTCCTACAATGAGCAGTTCTTC. Amino acid sequence: CASSQEWGSLSYNEQFF.